The TCR beta chain described here comes from a study of CD8+ T cells in alopecia areata (dated by TCRdb to the late 2010s). For the study in its entirety: The treated patients took part in an open-label pilot trial in which moderate-to-severe alopecia areata was treated with oral tofacitinib at 5 to 10 mg twice daily. The SALT score, which quantifies the percentage of affected scalp surface area, was used to measure disease severity in treated patients. Tofacitinib was given for 6 to 18 months, followed by 6 months of follow-up off drug to assess delayed response and recurrence. RNA came from the PAXgene miRNA kit for fixed scalp, the miRNeasy kit for PBMCs, and the RNeasy kit for mouse skin. Tofacitinib-treated patients had biopsies at baseline and at 4 and 24 weeks of treatment, with a later scalp biopsy in several patients. High-throughput TCRbeta sequencing was used to examine T cell clonal expansion in alopecia areata in both the C3H/HeJ mouse model and human patients. Amplification of TCRbeta CDR3 regions was done by immunoSEQ multiplex PCR using 35 Vbeta forward primers and 13 Jbeta reverse primers. Scalp clonality was compared across normal scalp (n=4), patchy alopecia areata scalp (n=8), and alopecia totalis/universalis scalp (n=8). On the human side, TCRbeta sequencing was run on scalp tissue and on sorted CD4+ and CD8+ peripheral blood T cells from healthy controls and from alopecia areata patients with either patchy or totalis/universalis disease. General study outcomes and caveats: Because the treated cohort was small and had only one nonresponder, larger studies are needed to examine links between baseline CD8+ expansion and response. Shared TCR sequences between patients were less evident than in mice, which may be partly attributable to HLA diversity in the patient population. With tofacitinib, both scalp clonality and the number of expanded CD8+ clones among the top 100 scalp clones went down significantly. Scalp TCR repertoire analysis is complicated because resident alphabeta T cells in normal human skin are also sequenced, whereas mouse skin is dominated by gammadelta T cells. Higher clonality and more expanded CD8+ clones were observed in lesional scalp than in normal scalp, particularly in alopecia totalis/universalis, a finding suggestive of antigenic drive. During tofacitinib treatment, many expanded lesional clones stuck around in both scalp and blood, and this persistence may partly explain why relapse happens after treatment is stopped.

The time point label, read with the paper, signifies: 24 weeks on oral tofacitinib. Interpreted using the paper, the treatment or condition label stands for: oral pan-JAK inhibitor, 5-10 mg twice daily. Lesional scalp punch biopsies and peripheral blood were collected from alopecia areata patients. PBMCs were isolated by density centrifugation and stained for CD3, CD4 and CD8, after which CD4+ and CD8+ T cells were sorted on a FACSAria. Library method: the immunoSEQ multiplex PCR assay. To provide template for TCR sequencing, every sample had RNA extracted and reverse transcribed into cDNA. First-strand cDNA was synthesized with SuperScript III using a 2:1 mix of oligo-dT and random hexamers. Amplification bias was assessed with a synthetic immune receptor repertoire, and residual bias was removed computationally. The authors' analysis ran thus. Raw reads were preprocessed to remove errors, and CDR3 was defined according to IMGT conventions as the region from the conserved cysteine to phenylalanine. Clonality was computed as 1 minus the Shannon entropy, with the entropy normalized by log2 of the number of productive unique TCRs. Scalp TCRbeta sequences were cross-referenced with sorted blood CD4 and CD8 repertoires so that the CD4 or CD8 identity of scalp clones could be inferred. The clones in this table, taken by TCRdb from immuneACCESS, are in-frame only. Not every clone is retained; where verified, under half of the shortfall comes from an unresolved V gene, and the cause of the rest is unknown. V, J and clone size reflect that table, while D and trimming were determined from the DNA. This sample is represented by 90,000 to 120,000 clones; 84% of them were singletons. The leading ten clones occupy around a quarter of the sample.

Worth noting for this clone: No cognate antigen has been identified for it. Base-call qualities are not available, and no considerably larger clone is one nucleotide away.

The sequence was obtained from a human donor with alopecia areata. The sample in question was CD8+ T cells sorted from blood, obtained at week 24, from a patient treated with tofacitinib.

The bases are TGTGCCAGCAGCTTCACCGGGACTTCGGGTGAGCAGTACTTC. Its protein product is CASSFTGTSGEQYF. The V and J genes are TRBV7-9 and TRBJ2-7, and the D gene may be TRBD2, 6 bases matching. The germline V gene (reference sequence) gives CDR1 as SEHNR and CDR2 as FQNEAQ. The CDR3, cysteine through phenylalanine, is 14 amino acids long. Of all the DNA, just the CDR3 is kept, 42 bases in frame from base 1. V and J are truncated by 3 bases and 7 bases respectively, leaving an intervening sequence of 16 bases.